This T cell receptor beta chain was sequenced in a study of T-cell memory formation after mild COVID-19. Study-wide points: The main location of contracting CD4+ clones was CM and EM, and that of contracting CD8+ clones was EMRA.

As to this clonotype: What it binds is not known.

With 0 bases removed from V and 5 bases from J, the gap between germline ends came to 7 bases. This CDR3 is 14 amino acids long. From germline, CDR1 is PRHDT and CDR2 FYEKMQ (reference sequence). TCRdb reprocessed the 5' RACE reads via MiXCR and lists one record per CDR3 protein. This sample has about 190,000 distinct CDR3 sequences; over 20% occur once, and the top ten carry 23%. Sequenced sample: PBMCs or a T cell subset sorted from them (not recorded which). V usage is TRBV13 and J usage is TRBJ2-2, with D uncertain. The receptor comes from an adult woman who had mild COVID-19 (a few samples of this study predate the infection). Cell type and time point are not known. CDR3 protein: CASSLGLGTGELFF. The CDR3 DNA reads TGTGCCAGCAGCTTAGGCCTCGGAACCGGGGAGCTGTTTTTT.